A selection of T cell receptor beta chains follows, all from one sample in a study of blood T cell repertoires in COVID-19. The data were produced by immunoSEQ multiplex PCR, yet TCRdb's version contains in-frame clones alone and is incomplete. The data contain around 56,000 clones, 75% to 85% of them singletons. Sequencing used peripheral blood. These receptors all stem from a man aged 60-69 years with acute or convalescent COVID-19. CDR3s include the opening cysteine and the closing phenylalanine or tryptophan. The D gene is left open where the match is weak. Size tells how often a clone was seen (once, few, many) or the class of an expanded clone, and some rows leave it out.

>TRBJ1-6|TRBD1|TRBV5-1|-
CASSQETGDSPLHF
TGCGCCAGCAGCCAGGAGACAGGGGATTCACCCCTCCACTTT
>TRBJ2-1|-|TRBV4-2|-
CASSQDWGRSLYNEQFF
TGTGCCAGCAGCCAAGATTGGGGCAGATCACTTTACAATGAGCAGTTCTTC
>TRBJ2-7|TRBD1|TRBV6-4|-
CASSDIRDRGRSYEQYF
TGTGCCAGCAGTGACATTCGGGACAGGGGCCGGTCCTACGAGCAGTACTTC
>TRBJ1-6|TRBD1|TRBV9|-
CASSAPGQGPPLHF
TGTGCCAGCAGCGCCCCGGGACAGGGACCACCCCTCCACTTT
>TRBJ1-2|-|TRBV6-1|-
CASSEGGLYGYTF
TGTGCCAGCAGTGAAGGGGGGCTCTATGGCTACACCTTC
>TRBJ1-1|-|TRBV9|few
CASSDPVRLDTEAFF
TGTGCCAGCAGCGACCCAGTGCGGTTGGACACTGAAGCTTTCTTT
>TRBJ2-5|-|TRBV5-1|-
CASSLGGPALGETQYF
TGCGCCAGCAGCTTAGGGGGACCGGCGCTTGGGGAGACCCAGTACTTC
>TRBJ2-5|-|TRBV14|-
CASGGETQYF
TGTGCCTCCGGGGGAGAGACCCAGTACTTC
>TRBJ2-1|-|TRBV7-3|-
CASSSQQGNEQFF
TGTGCCAGCAGCTCCCAACAGGGAAATGAGCAGTTCTTC
>TRBJ1-2|TRBD1|TRBV12-5|-
CASGLSIGRQGDYGYTF
TGTGCTAGTGGTTTGTCTATCGGTAGACAGGGCGACTATGGCTACACCTTC
>TRBJ1-1|TRBD1|TRBV27|-
CASSRGQGVSEAFF
TGTGCCAGCAGTCGGGGACAGGGGGTCTCTGAAGCTTTCTTT
>TRBJ1-1|-|TRBV28|few
CASSLWSAGEKNEAFF
TGTGCCAGCAGTTTATGGTCTGCAGGGGAAAAAAATGAAGCTTTCTTT
>TRBJ1-2|TRBD1|TRBV2|-
CASGQANYGYTF
TGTGCCAGCGGACAGGCTAACTATGGCTACACCTTC
>TRBJ2-1|-|TRBV2|few
CASSTAVEQFF
TGTGCCAGCAGCACGGCGGTTGAGCAGTTCTTC
>TRBJ2-3|TRBD2|TRBV7-3|-
CASSLTSGGGTDTQYF
TGTGCCAGCAGCCTCACTAGCGGGGGAGGCACAGATACGCAGTATTTT
>TRBJ2-7|-|TRBV6-5|-
CASSYSNRRRYEQYF
TGTGCCAGCAGTTACTCGAATCGTCGCAGATACGAGCAGTACTTC
>TRBJ2-1|TRBD2|TRBV7-9|-
CASSRGSGGVNEQFF
TGTGCCAGCAGCCGGGGGAGCGGGGGCGTCAATGAGCAGTTCTTC
>TRBJ2-2|-|TRBV5-1|-
CASSLPQGAIDTGELFF
TGCGCCAGCAGCTTGCCCCAGGGTGCGATAGACACCGGGGAGCTGTTTTTT
>TRBJ2-5|-|TRBV2|-
CASIRGEGETQYF
TGTGCCAGCATTCGGGGTGAGGGAGAGACCCAGTACTTC
>TRBJ1-2|-|TRBV12-3/TRBV12-4|-
CASTPQGIYGYTF
TGTGCCAGCACCCCACAGGGAATCTATGGCTACACCTTC
>TRBJ2-1|-|TRBV5-6|-
CASSLADGAGFF
TGTGCCAGCAGCTTGGCCGACGGAGCCGGGTTCTTC
>TRBJ2-1|TRBD2|TRBV18|-
CASSNWAGGPHEQFF
TGTGCCAGCTCGAACTGGGCGGGGGGGCCTCATGAGCAGTTCTTC
>TRBJ1-4|-|TRBV2|-
CASTPLFNEKLFF
TGTGCCAGCACCCCCCTTTTTAATGAAAAACTGTTTTTT
>TRBJ1-1|-|TRBV7-2|-
CASSFEPVVNTEAFF
TGTGCCAGCAGCTTTGAGCCTGTCGTGAACACTGAAGCTTTCTTT
>TRBJ2-1|TRBD2|TRBV6-5|-
CASSPLAGGINEQFF
TGTGCCAGCAGTCCCTTAGCGGGGGGTATCAATGAGCAGTTCTTC
>TRBJ2-7|-|TRBV7-8|few
CASSPSRTAASYEQYF
TGTGCCAGCAGCCCATCCCGGACAGCGGCGTCCTACGAGCAGTACTTC
>TRBJ1-2|-|TRBV5-4|-
CASRPLDSFYGYTF
TGTGCCAGCAGGCCTCTTGACAGTTTCTATGGCTACACCTTC
>TRBJ2-5|TRBD1|TRBV5-1|-
CASSLAAGQGASETQYF
TGCGCCAGCAGCTTGGCGGCGGGACAGGGGGCTTCGGAGACCCAGTACTTC
>TRBJ2-7|TRBD1|TRBV2|-
CASSEDRGLGEQYF
TGTGCCAGCAGTGAAGACAGGGGGCTGGGGGAGCAGTACTTC